The sequence of this TCR beta chain was determined in a study of T cell repertoires in cytomegalovirus infection. Study-level background: Evidence of both CMV infection and a matching HLA type came from public TCR beta signatures. Whole-study findings and limits: Using cumulative public TCR beta family frequency, the authors identified those who carried CMV together with the relevant HLA. What dominated the ex vivo response were HLA-C-restricted CMV-specific TCR beta clonotypes.

Details on this clonotype: Its specificity is not known.

TCRdb reprocessed the reads via MiXCR and lists one record per CDR3 protein. The data contain 600,000 to 700,000 distinct CDR3 sequences, roughly 33% of them seen just once; the ten biggest clones take up approximately 18%. With V trimmed by 1 base and J by 5 bases, 6 bases remained unmatched. The CDR3 spans 16 residues. Looked up from germline, CDR1 is SGHVS and CDR2 is FQNEAQ. The receptor's source is a human donor in good health (CMV status not recorded). Some clones in this sample may be carry-over from other donors' samples. The chain couples TRBV7-8 to TRBJ2-5, with 11 bases identical to TRBD2. Sample: cultured PBMCs, taken from culture after CMV antigen stimulation. As DNA, the CDR3 is TGTGCCAGCAGCTTAGTTAGCGGGAGGGGTGGGGAGACCCAGTACTTC. It specifies CASSLVSGRGGETQYF.